Detailed here is one T cell receptor (beta chain). Its antigen is undetermined. Receiving focal radiation plus CTLA-4 blockade with ipilimumab were patients who had chemo-refractory metastatic non-small-cell lung cancer. This sample is part of a study of radiotherapy plus CTLA-4 blockade in lung cancer. Broader study findings: Following radiotherapy plus ipilimumab, tumor-derived TCR clones expanded in the blood. Among reported predictors of response, early blood T cell clone dynamics with interferon-beta performed best.

The CDR3 sequence is 16 residues long. After removal of 4 bases from V and 3 bases from J, the junction contained 10 bases not matched to a gene. Germline V gives CDR1 MNHEY, CDR2 SVGAGI. Profiled with immunoSEQ multiplex PCR; TCRdb holds only in-frame clones, not every one. The sample includes about 93,000 clones, about 90% seen only once; the top ten take roughly 4.6%. The source material was peripheral blood, sampled from a patient treated with radiotherapy plus ipilimumab. The receptor's source is a human donor with non-small cell lung cancer that progressed on radiotherapy plus ipilimumab. This chain uses TRBV6-5 with TRBJ2-5; 8 positions match TRBD1. The CDR3 loop is CASSFRDRGQKETQYF. The CDR3 DNA sequence: TGTGCCAGCAGTTTCCGAGACAGGGGTCAGAAAGAGACCCAGTACTTC.